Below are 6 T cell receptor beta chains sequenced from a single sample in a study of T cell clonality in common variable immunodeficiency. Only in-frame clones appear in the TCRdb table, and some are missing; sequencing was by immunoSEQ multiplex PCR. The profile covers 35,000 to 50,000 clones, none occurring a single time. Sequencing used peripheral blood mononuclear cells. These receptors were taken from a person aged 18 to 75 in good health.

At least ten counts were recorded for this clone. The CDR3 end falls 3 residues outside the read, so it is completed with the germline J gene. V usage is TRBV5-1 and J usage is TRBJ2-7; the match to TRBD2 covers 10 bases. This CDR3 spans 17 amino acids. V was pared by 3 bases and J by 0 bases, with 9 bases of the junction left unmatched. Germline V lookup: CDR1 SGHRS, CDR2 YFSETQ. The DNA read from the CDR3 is TGCGCCAGCAGCTATGGGGGACTAGCGACAAGCTCCTACGAG. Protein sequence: CASSYGGLATSSYE. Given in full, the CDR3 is CASSYGGLATSSYEQYF.

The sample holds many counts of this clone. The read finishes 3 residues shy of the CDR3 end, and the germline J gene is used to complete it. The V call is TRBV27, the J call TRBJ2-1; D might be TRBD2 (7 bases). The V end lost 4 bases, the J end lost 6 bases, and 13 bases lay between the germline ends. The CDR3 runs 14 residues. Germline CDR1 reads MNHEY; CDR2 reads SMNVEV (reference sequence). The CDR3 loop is CASSYREGGNEQFF. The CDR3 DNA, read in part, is TGTGCCAGCAGTTACAGGGAGGGAGGCAATGAG.

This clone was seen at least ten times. Incomplete CDR3 DNA: TGTGCCAGCAGTTTAACAGGTTCCTACGAG. Its translation: CASSLTGSYE. The entire CDR3 is CASSLTGSYEQYF. V gene TRBV12-3 or TRBV12-4 combines with J gene TRBJ2-7; the D gene is possibly TRBD1 (5 bases). The read terminates 3 residues before the CDR3 end, so the remaining end is supplied by the germline J gene. The CDR3 contains 13 residues. V lost 2 bases and J 1 base, leaving 6 bases between the germline ends.

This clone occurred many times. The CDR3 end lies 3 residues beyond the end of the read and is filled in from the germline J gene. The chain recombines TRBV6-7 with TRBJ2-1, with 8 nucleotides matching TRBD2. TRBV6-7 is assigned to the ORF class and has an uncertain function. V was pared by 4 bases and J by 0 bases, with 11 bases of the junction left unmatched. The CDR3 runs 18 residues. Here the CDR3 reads CASSSTTLAGSSYNEQFF. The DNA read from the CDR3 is TGTGCCAGCAGTTCCACGACTTTAGCGGGGAGCTCCTACAATGAG.

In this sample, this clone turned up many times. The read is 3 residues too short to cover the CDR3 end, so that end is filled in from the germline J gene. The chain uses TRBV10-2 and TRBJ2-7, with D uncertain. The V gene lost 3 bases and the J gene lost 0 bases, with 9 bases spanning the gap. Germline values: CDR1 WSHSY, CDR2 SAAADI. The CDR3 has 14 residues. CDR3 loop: CASSELASSYEQYF. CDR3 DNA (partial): TGCGCCAGCAGTGAACTCGCGAGCTCCTACGAG.

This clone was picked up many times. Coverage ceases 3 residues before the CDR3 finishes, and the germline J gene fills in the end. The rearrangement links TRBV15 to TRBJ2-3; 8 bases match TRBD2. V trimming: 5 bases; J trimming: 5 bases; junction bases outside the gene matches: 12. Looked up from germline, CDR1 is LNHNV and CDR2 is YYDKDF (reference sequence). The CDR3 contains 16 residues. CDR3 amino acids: CATSLNIGLAGDTQYF. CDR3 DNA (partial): TGTGCCACCAGCTTAAATATCGGGCTAGCGGGAGATACG.